This TCR beta chain was sequenced during a study of cytomegalovirus exposure and HLA in healthy donors. Study-wide background: Inside one of the first data releases sat some 93 million unique TCRs taken from HLA-typed donors.

The sample holds a few counts of this clone. With 8 bases removed from V and 6 bases from J, the gap between germline ends came to 20 bases. The V gene's germline CDR1 is MNHNS and CDR2 SASEGT. This CDR3 has 15 amino acids. In the PCR, 60 Vbeta and 13 Jbeta primers were used. Assay: immunoSEQ multiplex PCR; the TCRdb copy retains only in-frame clones and omits some. Of about 150,000 clones in the sample, roughly 79% are singletons; the top ten hold about 6.7%. The specimen was PBMCs. This TCR came from a middle-aged woman in good health and CMV-seropositive. The chain recombines TRBV6-1 with TRBJ1-5; D is uncertain. The CDR3 is CASGYEAGGSQPQHF. CDR3 in DNA: TGTGCCAGCGGGTATGAGGCGGGAGGGAGTCAGCCCCAGCATTTT.